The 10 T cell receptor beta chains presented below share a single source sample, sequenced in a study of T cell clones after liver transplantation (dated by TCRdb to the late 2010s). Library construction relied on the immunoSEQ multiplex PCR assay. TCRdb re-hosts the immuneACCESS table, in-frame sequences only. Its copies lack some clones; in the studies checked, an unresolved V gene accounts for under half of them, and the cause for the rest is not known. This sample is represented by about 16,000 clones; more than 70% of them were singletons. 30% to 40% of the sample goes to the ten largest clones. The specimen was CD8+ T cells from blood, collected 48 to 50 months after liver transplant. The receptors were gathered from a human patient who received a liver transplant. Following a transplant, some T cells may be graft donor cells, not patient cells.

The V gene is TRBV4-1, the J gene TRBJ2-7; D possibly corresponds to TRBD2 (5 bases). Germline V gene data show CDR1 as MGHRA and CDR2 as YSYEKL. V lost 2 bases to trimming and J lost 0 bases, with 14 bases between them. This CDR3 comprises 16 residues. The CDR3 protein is CASSQPRGDNSYEQYF. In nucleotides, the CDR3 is TGCGCCAGCAGCCAACCTCGGGGAGACAACTCCTACGAGCAGTACTTC.

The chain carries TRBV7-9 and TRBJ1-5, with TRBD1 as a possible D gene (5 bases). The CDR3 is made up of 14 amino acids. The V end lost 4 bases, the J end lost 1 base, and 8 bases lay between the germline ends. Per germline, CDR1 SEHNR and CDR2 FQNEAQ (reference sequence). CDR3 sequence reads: CASSSGGSNQPQHF. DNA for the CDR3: TGTGCCAGCAGCTCGGGGGGGAGCAATCAGCCCCAGCATTTT.

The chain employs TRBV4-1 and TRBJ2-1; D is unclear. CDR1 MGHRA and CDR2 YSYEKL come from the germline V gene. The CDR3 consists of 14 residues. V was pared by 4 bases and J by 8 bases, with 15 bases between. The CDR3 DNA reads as TGCGCCAGCAGCCGCGACACGGATTTGGATGAGCAGTTCTTC. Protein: CASSRDTDLDEQFF.

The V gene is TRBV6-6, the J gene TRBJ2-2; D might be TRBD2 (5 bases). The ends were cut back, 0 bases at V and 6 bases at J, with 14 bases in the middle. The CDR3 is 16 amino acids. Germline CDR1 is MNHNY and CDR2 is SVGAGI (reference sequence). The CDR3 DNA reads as TGTGCCAGCAGTTACTCGAGGGCCGGAGGCGCCGGGGAGCTGTTTTTT. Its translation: CASSYSRAGGAGELFF.

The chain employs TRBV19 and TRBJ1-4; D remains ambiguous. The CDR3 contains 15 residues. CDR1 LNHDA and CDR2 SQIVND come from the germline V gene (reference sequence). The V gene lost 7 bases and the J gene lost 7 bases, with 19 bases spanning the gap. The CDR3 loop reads CASKRGLNVREKLFF. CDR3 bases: TGTGCCAGTAAGAGAGGGCTTAATGTTCGTGAAAAACTGTTTTTT.

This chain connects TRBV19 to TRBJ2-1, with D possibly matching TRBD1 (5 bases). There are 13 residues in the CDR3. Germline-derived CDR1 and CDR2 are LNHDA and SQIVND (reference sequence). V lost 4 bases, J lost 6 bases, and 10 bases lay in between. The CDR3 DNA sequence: TGTGCCAGTAGTACTACAGGCTTCAATGAGCAGTTCTTC. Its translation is CASSTTGFNEQFF.

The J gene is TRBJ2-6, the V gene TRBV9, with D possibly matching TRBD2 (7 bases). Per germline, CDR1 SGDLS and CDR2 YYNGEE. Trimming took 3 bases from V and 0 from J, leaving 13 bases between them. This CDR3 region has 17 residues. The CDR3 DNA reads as TGTGCCAGCAGCGGGACAGCGGGAATCTCTGGGGCCAACGTCCTGACTTTC. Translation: CASSGTAGISGANVLTF.

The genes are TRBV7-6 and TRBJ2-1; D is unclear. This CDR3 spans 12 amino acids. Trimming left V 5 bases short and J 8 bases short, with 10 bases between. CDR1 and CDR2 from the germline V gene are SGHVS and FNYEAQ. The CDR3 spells CASSKRRDEQFF. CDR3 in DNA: TGTGCCAGCAGCAAAAGACGGGATGAGCAGTTCTTC.

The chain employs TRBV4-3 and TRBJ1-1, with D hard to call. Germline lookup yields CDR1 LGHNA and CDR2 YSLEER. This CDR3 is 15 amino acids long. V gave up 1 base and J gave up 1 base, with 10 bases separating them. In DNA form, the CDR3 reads TGCGCCAGCAGCCAAGTAGGGCGACCGAACACTGAAGCTTTCTTT. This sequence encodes CASSQVGRPNTEAFF.

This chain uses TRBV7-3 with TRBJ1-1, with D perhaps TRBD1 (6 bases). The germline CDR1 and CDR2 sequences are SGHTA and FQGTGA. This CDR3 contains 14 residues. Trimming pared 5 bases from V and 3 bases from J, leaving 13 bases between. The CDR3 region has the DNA TGTGCCAGCAGCCTACAGGGAGGGGACACTGAAGCTTTCTTT. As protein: CASSLQGGDTEAFF.